The clone carrying this T cell receptor beta chain has only a few counts. Its cognate antigen is unknown. Each CDR3 protein is one row after TCRdb ran MiXCR on the reads. The sample has approximately 990,000 distinct CDR3 sequences, approximately 30% seen once. These data originate in a study of T cell repertoires in cytomegalovirus infection. The CDR3 contains 17 residues. V lost 3 bases and J 2 bases, leaving 16 bases between the germline ends. General study points: Cumulative public TCR beta family frequency identified carriers of CMV plus the relevant HLA. Clonotypes of TCR beta that were HLA-C-restricted and CMV-specific dominated the ex vivo response.

Material: cultured CD8+ T cells from PBMCs, obtained from culture after CMV antigen stimulation. The V gene is TRBV12-3 or TRBV12-4, the J gene TRBJ2-2; D unclear. This sequence originates from a human donor in good health (CMV status not recorded). Some clones in this sample may be carry-over from other donors' samples. The CDR3 bases are TGTGCCAGCAGTTTCCTCCTTTCTAGAGACAACACCGGGGAGCTGTTTTTT. This sequence encodes CASSFLLSRDNTGELFF.